These T cell receptor beta chains were read from a single sample in a study of T cell responses to AZD1222 COVID-19 vaccine. TCRdb's copy holds only in-frame clones and misses some; the assay was immunoSEQ multiplex PCR. The table includes over 100,000 clones, about nine tenths detected once. This specimen consisted of peripheral blood, obtained 28 days after the second AZD1222 dose. These receptor sequences come from an adult who received the AZD1222 COVID-19 vaccine. Each CDR3 is given with its conserved first and last residue. The D gene is left open where the match is weak. The size entry is marked missing in some rows and otherwise reads once, few, many or a size class.

abundance,d_gene,j_gene,v_gene,CDR3nt,CDR3aa
.,TRBD1,TRBJ2-7,TRBV5-1,TGCGCCAGCAGCTTACAGGGGTTTTACTACGAGCAGTACTTC,CASSLQGFYYEQYF
.,.,TRBJ1-2,TRBV6-5,TGTGCCAGCAGTTACTCACAGGGTAGTGGCTACACCTTC,CASSYSQGSGYTF
.,.,TRBJ1-1,TRBV19,TGTGCCAGTAGTACCGGACCGAACACTGAAGCTTTCTTT,CASSTGPNTEAFF
.,.,TRBJ2-3,TRBV6-5,TGTGCCAGCAGTTACTCGGGTGGGGCGGGAAATACGCAGTATTTT,CASSYSGGAGNTQYF
.,TRBD1,TRBJ2-2,TRBV2,TGTGCCAGCAGGGGACAGTACACCGGGGAGCTGTTTTTT,CASRGQYTGELFF
.,.,TRBJ1-1,TRBV18,TGTGCCAGCTCGGATCAGGCACGGTTGAACACTGAAGCTTTCTTT,CASSDQARLNTEAFF
once,.,TRBJ1-6,TRBV7-9,TGTGCCAGCAGCTTTCTAGAAGGCGTTAATTCACCCCTCCACTTT,CASSFLEGVNSPLHF
.,.,TRBJ1-1,TRBV6-1,TGTGCCAGCAGTGAATTGTCAGGGAGGACTGAAGCTTTCTTT,CASSELSGRTEAFF
.,.,TRBJ2-2,TRBV6-2/TRBV6-3,TGTGCCAGCAGTCCCCCCGGGGGACCCACCGGGGAGCTGTTTTTT,CASSPPGGPTGELFF
.,.,TRBJ2-5,TRBV5-6,TGTGCCAGCAGCTTGGGGACTGCCCGAGAGACCCAGTACTTC,CASSLGTARETQYF
.,.,TRBJ1-2,TRBV28,TGTGCCAGCAGTTTATCGGGTCTGGAGGGCTATGGCTACACCTTC,CASSLSGLEGYGYTF
once,.,TRBJ2-3,TRBV6-1,TGTGCCAGCAGTGACCAGGGGTATACGCAGTATTTT,CASSDQGYTQYF
.,.,TRBJ1-2,TRBV7-2,TGTGCCAGCAGCACCCCGGGGCAACACTATGGCTACACCTTC,CASSTPGQHYGYTF
once,TRBD1,TRBJ1-6,TRBV14,TGTGCCAGCAGCCCCCTTGGGACAGGGTTTTATTCACCCCTCCACTTT,CASSPLGTGFYSPLHF
few,TRBD1,TRBJ1-5,TRBV7-2,TGTGCCAGCAGCTCACAGGGGGACAGCAATCAGCCCCAGCATTTT,CASSSQGDSNQPQHF
.,.,TRBJ1-2,TRBV18,TGTGCCAGCTCACCATCTCTGGGGGGCTACACCTTC,CASSPSLGGYTF
.,.,TRBJ1-4,TRBV7-8,TGTGCCAGCAGCTTAGCGCTAATTGACAGGAATTTTCGTAATGAAAAACTGTTTTTT,CASSLALIDRNFRNEKLFF
.,.,TRBJ1-5,TRBV19,TGTGCCAGTAGGCCTGACGCGACGGCAATCAGAGGCCAGCCCCAGCATTTT,CASRPDATAIRGQPQHF